This TCR beta chain was observed in a study of blood T cell repertoires in COVID-19. Study-wide background: PBMCs, B-cell-depleted T cells, or T cells provided the cDNA or gDNA that made up the material.

The CDR3 extends over 13 amino acids. Trimming took 7 bases from V and 5 from J, leaving 15 bases between them. In germline, CDR1 is MNHEY, CDR2 SVGAGI. This clone was observed a single time. Original analysis: Cell counts per sample came from amplifying reference gene primers. The method was immunoSEQ multiplex PCR; TCRdb's version includes in-frame clones alone and lacks a portion of them. From that table come the V and J calls and clone size; the DNA was used to work out D and trimming. The table shows approximately 170,000 clones, with roughly 90% occurring only once. The chain recombines TRBV6-5 with TRBJ2-7, with D possibly TRBD1 on 5 matching bases. This receptor was taken from a man in his 60s with active or convalescent COVID-19. Sequenced input: peripheral blood. CDR3 in DNA: TGTGCCAGCACCCCCGACAGTTTCCACGAGCAGTACTTC. Its protein is CASTPDSFHEQYF.